A single sample is the source of the 18 T cell receptor beta chains below, sequenced in a study of patients and donors after allogeneic stem cell transplantation. TCRdb fed the RT-PCR reads into MiXCR, producing one record per CDR3 protein. The table has approximately 38,000 distinct CDR3 sequences, around a third seen once; the top ten hold around 72%. The material sequenced was blood, either unsorted or a sorted T cell fraction (not recorded which). The receptors here all came from a human donor who was either an allogeneic HSCT recipient or a stem cell or donor lymphocyte infusion donor (not recorded which). It is not recorded whose cells these are; they may come from a transplant donor.

This clonotype came up many times. V is TRBV5-6 and J is TRBJ2-2; D uncertain. The CDR3 sequence is 14 residues long. Trimming took off 3 bases at V and 1 base at J, with 7 bases between the two ends. Germline V gene sequence: CDR1 SGHDT, CDR2 YYEEEE. CDR3 bases: TGTGCCAGCAGCTACACTTGGAACACCGGGGAGCTGTTTTTT. It codes for CASSYTWNTGELFF.

This clonotype was detected ten times or more. This chain joins TRBV6-6 and TRBJ1-2, with a weak D call TRBD1 (5 bases). Germline CDR1 and CDR2: MNHNY and SVGAGI (reference sequence). The CDR3 spans 15 residues. The V gene lost 0 bases and the J gene lost 0 bases, with 8 bases spanning the gap. This chain's CDR3 is CASSYSTVANYGYTF. CDR3 coding DNA: TGTGCCAGCAGTTACTCGACAGTGGCTAACTATGGCTACACCTTC.

This clonotype was observed a handful of times. V and J are TRBV20-1 and TRBJ2-7; TRBD1 or TRBD2 may be the D gene (5 bases each). Trimming pared 1 base from V and 3 bases from J, leaving 13 bases between. There are 14 residues in the CDR3. Germline loops: CDR1 DFQATT, CDR2 SNEGSKA (reference sequence). The CDR3 loop reads CSARAEDTLYEQYF. For the CDR3, the DNA is TGCAGTGCTAGAGCGGAGGACACACTCTACGAGCAGTACTTC.

A few counts support this clonotype. This sequence joins TRBV7-9 and TRBJ1-4; perhaps TRBD1 as D (6 bases). CDR3 length: 14 residues. The germline V gene has CDR1 SEHNR and CDR2 FQNEAQ (reference sequence). V was pared by 2 bases and J by 7 bases, with 11 bases between. CDR3: CASSLSGVTEKLFF. Here the CDR3 DNA reads TGTGCCAGCAGCTTATCAGGGGTTACTGAAAAACTGTTTTTT.

The table lists this clonotype with a few counts. V is TRBV27 and J is TRBJ2-7, with 9 bases lining up with TRBD1. The CDR3 is 14 residues long. Germline values: CDR1 MNHEY, CDR2 SMNVEV (reference sequence). With 4 bases clipped from V and 3 bases from J, the junction kept 4 bases outside the gene matches. DNA for the CDR3: TGTGCCAGCAGTTGGGACAGGGACTACTACGAGCAGTACTTC. It encodes CASSWDRDYYEQYF.

This rearrangement joins TRBV20-1 to TRBJ2-3; D is possibly TRBD1 or TRBD2 (5 bases each). Germline assignment: CDR1 DFQATT and CDR2 SNEGSKA (reference sequence). V was cut by 5 bases and J by 5 bases, with 11 bases left in between. The CDR3 is 12 amino acids. CDR3 in DNA: TGCAGTGCTCGCAGTGGGGGAGATACGCAGTATTTT. Translated: CSARSGGDTQYF.

This chain links TRBV12-3 or TRBV12-4 with TRBJ2-7; 9 nucleotides match TRBD2. The CDR3 spans 15 residues. J lost 0 bases, V lost 6 bases, and 6 bases had no gene match. The DNA for the CDR3 is TGTGCCAGCAGCCTGACTAGCGGTCCCTCCTACGAGCAGTACTTC. Translated, it gives CASSLTSGPSYEQYF.

This clonotype was detected many times. The chain has TRBV28 and TRBJ1-5, with D possibly being TRBD1 (5 bases). The germline V and J ends were trimmed by 6 bases and 3 bases, with 12 bases remaining between them. CDR3 length equals 14 residues. Germline-derived CDR1 and CDR2 are MDHEN and SYDVKM. The CDR3 loop reads CASRDPGPNQPQHF. The CDR3 DNA reads as TGTGCCAGCAGGGATCCGGGGCCCAATCAGCCCCAGCATTTT.

This clonotype occurred a few times. The chain carries TRBV29-1 and TRBJ2-1, with D possibly matching TRBD2 (5 bases). The CDR3 has 15 amino acids. V was clipped by 6 bases and J by 0 bases, with 15 bases between them. The germline CDR1 and CDR2 sequences are SQVTM and ANQGSEA. The CDR3 DNA follows: TGCAGCGTCAGAACTGTTGGGAGCTCCTACAATGAGCAGTTCTTC. Protein: CSVRTVGSSYNEQFF.

The chain is built from TRBV7-3 and TRBJ1-6, with D possibly being TRBD1 (6 bases). V lost 0 bases and J lost 7, with 13 bases in between. CDR1 and CDR2 (germline): SGHTA, FQGTGA. The CDR3 covers 16 residues. The DNA for the CDR3 is TGTGCCAGCAGCTTAACGGGGGGCCAAGGCAATTCACCCCTCCACTTT. Translation gives CASSLTGGQGNSPLHF.

The chain joins TRBV6-6 to TRBJ2-3; D unresolved. The CDR3 has 13 amino acids. Germline CDR1 reads MNHNY; CDR2 reads SVGAGI (reference sequence). Trimming took 6 bases from V and 2 from J, leaving 9 bases between them. CDR3 in amino acids: CASSSTYTDTQYF. The CDR3 DNA is TGTGCCAGCAGCAGCACCTACACAGATACGCAGTATTTT.

This chain uses TRBV29-1 with TRBJ2-7, with 8 bases lining up with TRBD2. The CDR3 has 14 residues. The germline CDR1 and CDR2 sequences are SQVTM and ANQGSEA. V shed 5 bases, J shed 6 bases, and the junction held 12 bases outside the gene matches. The CDR3 reads CSVLPSGSSFEQYF. CDR3 nucleotide sequence: TGCAGCGTTCTACCTAGCGGGTCAAGTTTCGAGCAGTACTTC.

The chain carries TRBV28 and TRBJ1-1; tentative D call: TRBD1 (5 bases). This CDR3 comprises 14 residues. The germline V and J ends were trimmed by 4 bases and 0 bases, with 9 bases remaining between them. CDR1 is MDHEN and CDR2 is SYDVKM in the germline V gene. CDR3 loop: CASSSGTLNTEAFF. CDR3 DNA sequence: TGTGCCAGCAGTTCCGGGACGCTGAACACTGAAGCTTTCTTT.

This clonotype was observed at least ten times. This chain uses TRBV6-5 with TRBJ1-5; the match to TRBD1 covers 8 bases. The trim removed 5 bases at V and 9 bases at J, leaving 12 bases unmatched. The germline CDR1 and CDR2 sequences are MNHEY and SVGAGI. This CDR3 is built from 15 residues. CDR3 region: CASSSYRTGLGPQHF. For the CDR3, the DNA is TGTGCCAGCAGTAGTTACAGGACAGGGCTCGGGCCCCAGCATTTT.

The chain carries TRBV3-1 and TRBJ2-2, with 7 bases aligning to TRBD2. Germline values: CDR1 LGHDT, CDR2 YNNKEL (reference sequence). J was trimmed by 4 bases and V by 1 base; bases with no gene match: 12. The CDR3 totals 18 residues. CDR3 region: CASSQVLGAGDRTGELFF. The CDR3 DNA reads as TGTGCCAGCAGCCAAGTGCTTGGGGCGGGAGATCGCACCGGGGAGCTGTTTTTT.

The sample holds a few counts of this clonotype. The chain links TRBV5-1 to TRBJ1-2; D possibly corresponds to TRBD1 (6 bases). CDR3 size: 18 residues. V gave up 0 bases and J gave up 5 bases, with 23 bases separating them. Germline V gene sequence: CDR1 SGHRS, CDR2 YFSETQ. As DNA, the CDR3 is TGCGCCAGCAGCTTGGAGCCACCGCCAGGGGCATTTTGGTATGGCTACACCTTC. Translated: CASSLEPPPGAFWYGYTF.

The rearrangement uses TRBV5-1 and TRBJ1-5; D unclear. V lost 4 bases and J 0 bases, leaving 5 bases between the germline ends. Germline-derived CDR1 and CDR2 are SGHRS and YFSETQ. The CDR3 length is 13 residues. CDR3 DNA: TGCGCCAGCAGCCCGGATAGCAATCAGCCCCAGCATTTT. Encoded protein: CASSPDSNQPQHF. The full variable domain, with the rest looked up from reference TRBV5-1 and TRBJ1-5, is KAGVTQTPRYLIKTRGQQVTLSCSPISGHRSVSWYQQTPGQGLQFLFEYFSETQRNKGNFPGRFSGRQFSNSRSEMNVSTLELGDSALYLCASSPDSNQPQHFGDGTRLSIL.

The chain links TRBV5-1 to TRBJ1-4, with a possible D match to TRBD1 (5 bases). CDR3 length: 16 amino acids. Between the trimmed V and J ends, which lost 4 bases and 1 base, there was a span of 14 bases. CDR1 SGHRS and CDR2 YFSETQ come from the germline V gene. The CDR3 coding sequence is TGCGCCAGCAGCATACCCACAGGAAGAACTAATGAAAAACTGTTTTTT. Protein product: CASSIPTGRTNEKLFF.